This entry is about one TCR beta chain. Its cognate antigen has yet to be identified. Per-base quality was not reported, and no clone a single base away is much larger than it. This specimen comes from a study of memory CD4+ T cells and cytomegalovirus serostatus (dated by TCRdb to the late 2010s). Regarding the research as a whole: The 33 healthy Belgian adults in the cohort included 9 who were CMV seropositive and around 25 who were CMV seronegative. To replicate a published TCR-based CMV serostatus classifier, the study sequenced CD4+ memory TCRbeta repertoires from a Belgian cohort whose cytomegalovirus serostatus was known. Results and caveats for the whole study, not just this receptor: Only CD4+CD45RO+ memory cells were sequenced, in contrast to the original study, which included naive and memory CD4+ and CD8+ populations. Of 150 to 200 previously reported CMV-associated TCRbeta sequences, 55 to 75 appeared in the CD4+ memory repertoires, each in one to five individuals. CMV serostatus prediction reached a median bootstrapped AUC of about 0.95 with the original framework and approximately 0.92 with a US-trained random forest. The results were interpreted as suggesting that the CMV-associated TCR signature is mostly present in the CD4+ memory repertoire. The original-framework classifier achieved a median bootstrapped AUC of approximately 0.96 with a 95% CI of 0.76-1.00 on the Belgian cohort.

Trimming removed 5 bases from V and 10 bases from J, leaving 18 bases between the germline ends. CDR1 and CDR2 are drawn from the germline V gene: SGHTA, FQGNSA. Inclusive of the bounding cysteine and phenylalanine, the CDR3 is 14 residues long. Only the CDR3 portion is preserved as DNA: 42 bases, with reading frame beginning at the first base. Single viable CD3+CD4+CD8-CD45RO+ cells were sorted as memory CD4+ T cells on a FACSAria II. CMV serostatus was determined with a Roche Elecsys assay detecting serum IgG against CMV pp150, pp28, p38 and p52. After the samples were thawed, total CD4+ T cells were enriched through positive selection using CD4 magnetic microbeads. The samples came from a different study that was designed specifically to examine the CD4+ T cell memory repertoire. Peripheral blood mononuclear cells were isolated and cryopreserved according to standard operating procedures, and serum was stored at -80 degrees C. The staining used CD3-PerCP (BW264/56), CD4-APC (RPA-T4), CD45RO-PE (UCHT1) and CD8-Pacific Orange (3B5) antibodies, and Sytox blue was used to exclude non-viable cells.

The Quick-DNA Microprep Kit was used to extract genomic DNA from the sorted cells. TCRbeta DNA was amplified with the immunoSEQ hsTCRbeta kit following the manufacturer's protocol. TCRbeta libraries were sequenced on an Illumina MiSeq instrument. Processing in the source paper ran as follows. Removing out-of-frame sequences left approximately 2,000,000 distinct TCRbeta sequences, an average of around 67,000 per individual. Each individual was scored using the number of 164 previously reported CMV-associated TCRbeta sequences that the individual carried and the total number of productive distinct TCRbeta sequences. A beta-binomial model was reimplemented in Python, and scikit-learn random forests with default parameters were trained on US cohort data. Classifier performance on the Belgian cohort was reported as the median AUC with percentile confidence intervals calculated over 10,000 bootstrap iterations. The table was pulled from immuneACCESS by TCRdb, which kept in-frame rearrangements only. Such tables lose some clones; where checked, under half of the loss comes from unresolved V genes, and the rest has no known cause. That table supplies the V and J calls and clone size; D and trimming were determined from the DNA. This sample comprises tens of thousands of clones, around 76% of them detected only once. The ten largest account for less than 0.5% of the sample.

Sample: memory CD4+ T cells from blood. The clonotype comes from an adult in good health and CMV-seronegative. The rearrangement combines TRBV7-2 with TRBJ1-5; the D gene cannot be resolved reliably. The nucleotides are TGTGCCAGCAGCCCTGACGGCGGTCGGGATCCCCAGCATTTT. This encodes CASSPDGGRDPQHF.